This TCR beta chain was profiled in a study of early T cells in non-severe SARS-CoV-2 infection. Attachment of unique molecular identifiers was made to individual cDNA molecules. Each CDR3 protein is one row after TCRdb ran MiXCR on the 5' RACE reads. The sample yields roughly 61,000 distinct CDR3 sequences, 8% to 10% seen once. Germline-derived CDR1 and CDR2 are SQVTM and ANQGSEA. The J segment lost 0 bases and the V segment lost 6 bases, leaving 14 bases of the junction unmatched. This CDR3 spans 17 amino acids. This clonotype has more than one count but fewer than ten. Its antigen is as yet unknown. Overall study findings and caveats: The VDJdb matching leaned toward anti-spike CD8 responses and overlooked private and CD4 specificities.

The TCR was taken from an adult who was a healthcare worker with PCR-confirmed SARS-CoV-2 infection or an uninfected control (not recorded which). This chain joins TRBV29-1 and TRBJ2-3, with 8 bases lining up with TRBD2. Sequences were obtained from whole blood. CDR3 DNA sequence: TGCAGCGTCCCGGGGGCGGGAGGCTCAATAAGCACAGATACGCAGTATTTT. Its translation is CSVPGAGGSISTDTQYF.